The rows below give T cell receptor beta chains drawn from one sample of a study of CD8+ T cells in alopecia areata. Sequencing used immunoSEQ multiplex PCR; TCRdb keeps in-frame clones, though not all of them. Counted here are about 180,000 clones, approximately 49% occurring once; the ten biggest clones make up about 9.4%. The sample consisted of CD8+ T cells sorted from blood, taken at week 52, from a patient treated with tofacitinib. These receptors were obtained from a human donor with alopecia areata. The CDR3 runs from the conserved cysteine through the conserved F or W. The order of the fields is clone size, D gene, V gene, J gene, CDR3 length, CDR3 protein, CDR3 DNA. The D gene is left open where the match is weak. Not every row has a clone size; where given, it reads once, few, many or a size class.

clone size: -
D gene: -
V gene: TRBV6-5
J gene: TRBJ2-5
CDR3 length: 12
CDR3 protein: CASSTITVAQYF
CDR3 DNA: TGTGCCAGCAGCACCATAACCGTGGCCCAGTACTTC

clone size: -
D gene: -
V gene: TRBV23-1
J gene: TRBJ1-1
CDR3 length: 17
CDR3 protein: CASSQSIQVRMNTEAFF
CDR3 DNA: TGCGCCAGCAGTCAATCGATCCAGGTCCGAATGAACACTGAAGCTTTCTTT

clone size: few
D gene: -
V gene: TRBV18
J gene: TRBJ2-2
CDR3 length: 15
CDR3 protein: CASSPTGTHTGELFF
CDR3 DNA: TGTGCCAGCTCACCAACAGGGACCCACACCGGGGAGCTGTTTTTT

clone size: few
D gene: -
V gene: TRBV29-1
J gene: TRBJ1-2
CDR3 length: 15
CDR3 protein: CSVEEPGLANYGYTF
CDR3 DNA: TGCAGCGTTGAAGAACCGGGACTAGCTAACTATGGCTACACCTTC

clone size: -
D gene: -
V gene: TRBV27
J gene: TRBJ1-2
CDR3 length: 13
CDR3 protein: CASSFAGFYGYTF
CDR3 DNA: TGTGCCAGCAGTTTTGCAGGGTTCTATGGCTACACCTTC

clone size: -
D gene: -
V gene: TRBV27
J gene: TRBJ2-7
CDR3 length: 16
CDR3 protein: CASSRSRPRGADEQYF
CDR3 DNA: TGTGCCAGCAGTAGAAGCCGACCTCGGGGGGCGGACGAGCAGTACTTC

clone size: -
D gene: -
V gene: TRBV5-6
J gene: TRBJ1-5
CDR3 length: 12
CDR3 protein: CASSPGNQPQHF
CDR3 DNA: TGTGCCAGCAGCCCCGGGAATCAGCCCCAGCATTTT

clone size: -
D gene: -
V gene: TRBV4-1
J gene: TRBJ1-4
CDR3 length: 15
CDR3 protein: CASSQVGGGEEKLFF
CDR3 DNA: TGCGCCAGCAGCCAAGTAGGGGGGGGAGAGGAAAAACTGTTTTTT

clone size: -
D gene: -
V gene: TRBV5-1
J gene: TRBJ2-5
CDR3 length: 19
CDR3 protein: CASSLWGEGGRMYQETQYF
CDR3 DNA: TGCGCCAGCAGCTTGTGGGGAGAAGGGGGGCGAATGTACCAAGAGACCCAGTACTTC

clone size: few
D gene: TRBD1
V gene: TRBV29-1
J gene: TRBJ1-2
CDR3 length: 13
CDR3 protein: CSVERDRGGGYTF
CDR3 DNA: TGCAGCGTTGAACGGGACAGGGGAGGAGGCTACACCTTC

clone size: -
D gene: TRBD1
V gene: TRBV30
J gene: TRBJ1-6
CDR3 length: 14
CDR3 protein: CAWSVLQGNSPLHF
CDR3 DNA: TGTGCCTGGAGTGTACTACAGGGGAATTCACCCCTCCACTTT

clone size: -
D gene: TRBD2
V gene: TRBV5-1
J gene: TRBJ2-3
CDR3 length: 15
CDR3 protein: CASSFLAGSTDTQYF
CDR3 DNA: TGCGCCAGCAGCTTCCTAGCGGGAAGCACAGATACGCAGTATTTT

clone size: few
D gene: -
V gene: TRBV30
J gene: TRBJ1-2
CDR3 length: 12
CDR3 protein: CAWSPSKDGYTF
CDR3 DNA: TGTGCCTGGAGTCCCTCGAAGGATGGCTACACCTTC

clone size: few
D gene: -
V gene: TRBV7-9
J gene: TRBJ2-7
CDR3 length: 14
CDR3 protein: CASSPDRRGWEQYF
CDR3 DNA: TGTGCCAGCAGCCCCGACCGAAGGGGCTGGGAGCAGTACTTC

clone size: -
D gene: -
V gene: TRBV6-5
J gene: TRBJ1-1
CDR3 length: 12
CDR3 protein: CASGTLGAEAFF
CDR3 DNA: TGTGCCAGCGGGACCCTCGGCGCTGAAGCTTTCTTT

clone size: once
D gene: -
V gene: TRBV30
J gene: TRBJ1-1
CDR3 length: 16
CDR3 protein: CAWTIRRGYRDTEAFF
CDR3 DNA: TGTGCCTGGACCATCAGAAGGGGCTATCGGGACACTGAAGCTTTCTTT

clone size: few
D gene: -
V gene: TRBV2
J gene: TRBJ1-2
CDR3 length: 15
CDR3 protein: CASSLFLRDHYGYTF
CDR3 DNA: TGTGCCAGCAGCCTTTTCCTCCGGGACCACTATGGCTACACCTTC

clone size: -
D gene: -
V gene: TRBV18
J gene: TRBJ2-7
CDR3 length: 14
CDR3 protein: CASSPPPQGNEQHF
CDR3 DNA: TGTGCCAGCTCACCACCCCCTCAAGGTAACGAGCAGCACTTC

clone size: -
D gene: -
V gene: TRBV27
J gene: TRBJ2-5
CDR3 length: 15
CDR3 protein: CASSLSVSGQETQYF
CDR3 DNA: TGTGCCAGCAGTTTATCTGTTTCAGGCCAAGAGACCCAGTACTTC

clone size: few
D gene: -
V gene: TRBV5-6
J gene: TRBJ2-7
CDR3 length: 13
CDR3 protein: CASSFDSSYEQYF
CDR3 DNA: TGTGCCAGCAGCTTCGACAGCTCCTACGAGCAGTACTTC

clone size: -
D gene: TRBD1
V gene: TRBV27
J gene: TRBJ1-6
CDR3 length: 14
CDR3 protein: CASSLGTDNSPLHF
CDR3 DNA: TGTGCCAGCAGTTTAGGGACAGATAATTCACCCCTCCACTTT

clone size: -
D gene: -
V gene: TRBV5-6
J gene: TRBJ2-2
CDR3 length: 13
CDR3 protein: CASSFDTPGELFF
CDR3 DNA: TGTGCCAGCAGCTTTGACACTCCCGGGGAGCTGTTTTTT

clone size: once
D gene: -
V gene: TRBV30
J gene: TRBJ1-1
CDR3 length: 11
CDR3 protein: CAWSGGGEAFF
CDR3 DNA: TGTGCCTGGAGCGGCGGGGGGGAAGCTTTCTTT

clone size: -
D gene: -
V gene: TRBV18
J gene: TRBJ2-2
CDR3 length: 14
CDR3 protein: CASSPTSSSPELFF
CDR3 DNA: TGTGCCAGCTCACCAACTTCATCCAGTCCGGAGCTGTTTTTT

clone size: -
D gene: -
V gene: TRBV30
J gene: TRBJ2-7
CDR3 length: 13
CDR3 protein: CAWSVGGVDEQYF
CDR3 DNA: TGTGCCTGGAGTGTAGGAGGGGTCGACGAGCAGTACTTC

clone size: -
D gene: TRBD2
V gene: TRBV7-8
J gene: TRBJ2-1
CDR3 length: 17
CDR3 protein: CASSLPRRLAVNNEQFF
CDR3 DNA: TGTGCCAGCAGCTTACCCAGGAGGCTAGCGGTTAACAATGAGCAGTTCTTC

clone size: -
D gene: -
V gene: TRBV7-9
J gene: TRBJ2-1
CDR3 length: 16
CDR3 protein: CASSPTTGGADNEQFF
CDR3 DNA: TGTGCCAGCAGCCCGACGACGGGGGGCGCAGACAATGAGCAGTTCTTC

clone size: few
D gene: -
V gene: TRBV9
J gene: TRBJ1-1
CDR3 length: 13
CDR3 protein: CASSLSTGNEAFF
CDR3 DNA: TGTGCCAGCAGCTTATCGACGGGTAATGAAGCTTTCTTT

clone size: few
D gene: -
V gene: TRBV27
J gene: TRBJ1-6
CDR3 length: 13
CDR3 protein: CASRPIRYSPLHF
CDR3 DNA: TGTGCCAGCAGACCAATCCGGTATTCACCCCTCCACTTT

clone size: -
D gene: TRBD2
V gene: TRBV5-6
J gene: TRBJ2-1
CDR3 length: 15
CDR3 protein: CASSLPLAGYNEQFF
CDR3 DNA: TGTGCCAGCAGCTTGCCGCTAGCGGGATACAATGAGCAGTTCTTC

clone size: -
D gene: TRBD1
V gene: TRBV27
J gene: TRBJ1-1
CDR3 length: 14
CDR3 protein: CASSVQGANTEAFF
CDR3 DNA: TGTGCCAGCAGTGTACAGGGGGCGAACACTGAAGCTTTCTTT

clone size: -
D gene: -
V gene: TRBV29-1
J gene: TRBJ2-1
CDR3 length: 13
CDR3 protein: CSVIGVENNEQFF
CDR3 DNA: TGCAGCGTGATAGGGGTGGAAAACAATGAGCAGTTCTTC

clone size: few
D gene: -
V gene: TRBV29-1
J gene: TRBJ1-1
CDR3 length: 11
CDR3 protein: CSGEMNTEAFF
CDR3 DNA: TGCAGCGGTGAGATGAACACTGAAGCTTTCTTT

clone size: -
D gene: TRBD2
V gene: TRBV4-1
J gene: TRBJ2-7
CDR3 length: 18
CDR3 protein: CASSLSPGLAGIPREQYF
CDR3 DNA: TGCGCCAGCAGCCTGTCCCCGGGACTAGCGGGAATCCCGAGGGAGCAGTACTTC

clone size: -
D gene: -
V gene: TRBV11-1
J gene: TRBJ2-2
CDR3 length: 15
CDR3 protein: CASSLVLGNTGELFF
CDR3 DNA: TGTGCCAGCAGCTTAGTGCTGGGGAACACCGGGGAGCTGTTTTTT

clone size: few
D gene: -
V gene: TRBV7-9
J gene: TRBJ2-7
CDR3 length: 13
CDR3 protein: CASSLGGLHEQYF
CDR3 DNA: TGTGCCAGCAGCTTAGGAGGCCTCCACGAGCAGTACTTC

clone size: -
D gene: TRBD1
V gene: TRBV4-3
J gene: TRBJ2-4
CDR3 length: 14
CDR3 protein: CASSQPRDSIIQYF
CDR3 DNA: TGCGCCAGCAGCCAGCCCCGGGACAGTATTATTCAGTACTTC

clone size: few
D gene: TRBD2
V gene: TRBV27
J gene: TRBJ2-6
CDR3 length: 14
CDR3 protein: CASRPGGGANVLTF
CDR3 DNA: TGTGCCAGCAGACCGGGGGGTGGGGCCAACGTCCTGACTTTC

clone size: -
D gene: -
V gene: TRBV18
J gene: TRBJ1-5
CDR3 length: 13
CDR3 protein: CASAGALGEPQHF
CDR3 DNA: TGTGCCAGCGCGGGTGCCTTGGGGGAGCCCCAGCATTTT

clone size: once
D gene: -
V gene: TRBV5-1
J gene: TRBJ1-1
CDR3 length: 14
CDR3 protein: CASRIQGPNTEAFF
CDR3 DNA: TGCGCCAGCAGGATACAGGGACCGAACACTGAAGCTTTCTTT

clone size: -
D gene: -
V gene: TRBV7-9
J gene: TRBJ2-7
CDR3 length: 12
CDR3 protein: CASSYGSFEQYF
CDR3 DNA: TGTGCCAGCAGTTATGGATCTTTCGAGCAGTACTTC

clone size: -
D gene: -
V gene: TRBV4-2
J gene: TRBJ1-1
CDR3 length: 13
CDR3 protein: CASSPIMNTEAFF
CDR3 DNA: TGTGCCAGCAGCCCGATAATGAACACTGAAGCTTTCTTT

clone size: few
D gene: -
V gene: TRBV7-9
J gene: TRBJ2-5
CDR3 length: 16
CDR3 protein: CASSLLAGGGGETQYF
CDR3 DNA: TGTGCCAGCAGCCTACTCGCCGGAGGGGGGGGAGAGACCCAGTACTTC

clone size: -
D gene: -
V gene: TRBV4-3
J gene: TRBJ2-6
CDR3 length: 13
CDR3 protein: CASRASGANVLTF
CDR3 DNA: TGCGCCAGCAGGGCGTCTGGGGCCAACGTCCTGACTTTC